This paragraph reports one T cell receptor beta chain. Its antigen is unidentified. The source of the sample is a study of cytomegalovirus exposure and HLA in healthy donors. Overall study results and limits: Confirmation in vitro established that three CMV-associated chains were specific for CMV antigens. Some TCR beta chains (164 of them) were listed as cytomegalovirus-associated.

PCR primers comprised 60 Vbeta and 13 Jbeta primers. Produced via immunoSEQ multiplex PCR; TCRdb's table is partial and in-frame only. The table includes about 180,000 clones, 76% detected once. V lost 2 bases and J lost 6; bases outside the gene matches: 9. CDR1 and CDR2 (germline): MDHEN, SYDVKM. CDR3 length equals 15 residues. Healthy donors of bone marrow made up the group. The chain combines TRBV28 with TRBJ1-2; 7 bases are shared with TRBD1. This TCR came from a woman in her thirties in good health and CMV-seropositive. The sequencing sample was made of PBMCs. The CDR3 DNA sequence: TGTGCCAGCAGTTTACTCGATCGACAGGGCGATGGCTACACCTTC. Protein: CASSLLDRQGDGYTF.